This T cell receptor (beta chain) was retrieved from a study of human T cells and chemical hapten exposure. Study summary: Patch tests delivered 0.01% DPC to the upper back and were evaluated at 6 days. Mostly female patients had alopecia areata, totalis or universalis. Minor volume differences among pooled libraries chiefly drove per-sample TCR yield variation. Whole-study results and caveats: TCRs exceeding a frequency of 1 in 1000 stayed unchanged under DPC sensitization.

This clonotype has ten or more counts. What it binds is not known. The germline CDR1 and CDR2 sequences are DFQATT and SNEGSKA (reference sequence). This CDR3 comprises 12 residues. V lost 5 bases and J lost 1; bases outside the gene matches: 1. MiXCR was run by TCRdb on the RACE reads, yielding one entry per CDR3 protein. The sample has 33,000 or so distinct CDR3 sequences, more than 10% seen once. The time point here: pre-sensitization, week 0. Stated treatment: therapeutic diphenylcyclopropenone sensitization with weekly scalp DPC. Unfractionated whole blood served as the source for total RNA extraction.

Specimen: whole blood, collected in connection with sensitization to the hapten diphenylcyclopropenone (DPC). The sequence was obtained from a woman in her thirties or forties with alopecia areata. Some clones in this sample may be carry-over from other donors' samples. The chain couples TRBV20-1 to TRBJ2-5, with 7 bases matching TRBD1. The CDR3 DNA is TGCAGTGCTGGGACAGCCCAAGAGACCCAGTACTTC. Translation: CSAGTAQETQYF.